The 18 T cell receptor beta chains given below trace back to one sample, sequenced in a study of control samples from healthy donors and cancer patients. TCRdb's copy holds only in-frame clones and misses some; the assay was immunoSEQ multiplex PCR. The table lists some 120,000 clones, about 88% of them singletons. Sequencing was done on a sample of blood. The source of these receptors is a woman between 70 and 85 years old in good health.

The chain joins TRBV2 to TRBJ1-1; D remains unclear. Trimming took 6 bases from V and 0 from J, leaving 11 bases between them. The length of the CDR3 is 14 residues. Germline V gene data show CDR1 as SNHLY and CDR2 as FYNNEI. CDR3 region: CASRPTALNTEAFF. CDR3 DNA: TGTGCCAGCAGACCAACGGCGCTGAACACTGAAGCTTTCTTT.

The chain combines TRBV5-1 with TRBJ2-5, with a possible D match to TRBD1 (6 bases). This CDR3 is built from 13 residues. V gave up 4 bases and J gave up 5 bases, with 12 bases separating them. The V gene's germline CDR1 is SGHRS and CDR2 YFSETQ. As DNA, the CDR3 is TGCGCCAGCAGCCCGGGGACATCCGAGACCCAGTACTTC. Translation gives CASSPGTSETQYF.

J is TRBJ1-1 and V is TRBV7-9; no reliable D call. V lost 5 bases, J lost 4 bases, and 8 bases lay in between. This CDR3 has 12 residues. The V gene's germline CDR1 is SEHNR and CDR2 FQNEAQ (reference sequence). The CDR3 sequence: CASSRESTEAFF. The CDR3 DNA sequence: TGTGCCAGCAGCCGGGAAAGCACTGAAGCTTTCTTT.

The V gene is TRBV11-2, the J gene TRBJ2-3, with a weak D call TRBD2 (6 bases). Germline loops: CDR1 SGHAT, CDR2 FQNNGV. Trimming shortened V by 0 bases and J by 2 bases, and 15 bases separated the two germline ends. The CDR3 runs 17 residues. The DNA of the CDR3 is TGTGCCAGCAGCTTAGATTTGAGGGCGGGGACCACAGATACGCAGTATTTT. Its translation: CASSLDLRAGTTDTQYF.

The chain combines TRBV7-3 with TRBJ1-1; maybe TRBD1 (6 bases). Germline-derived CDR1 and CDR2 are SGHTA and FQGTGA. The V end was cut by 0 bases, the J end by 4 bases, with 12 bases between. CDR3 length equals 15 residues. In nucleotides, the CDR3 is TGTGCCAGCAGCTTAACGGCAGGGGAGGCCACTGAAGCTTTCTTT. The encoded protein is CASSLTAGEATEAFF.

The chain joins TRBV6-6 to TRBJ1-3, with D unresolved. The germline V and J ends were trimmed by 6 bases and 0 bases, with 15 bases remaining between them. The CDR3 has 16 residues. Looked up from germline, CDR1 is MNHNY and CDR2 is SVGAGI (reference sequence). The CDR3 here is CASRFTEASSGNTIYF. DNA for the CDR3: TGTGCCAGCAGATTTACAGAAGCGAGCTCTGGAAACACCATATATTTT.

This clone came up a few times. J is TRBJ2-7 and V is TRBV6-2 or TRBV6-3; the D is unclear. From germline, CDR1 is MNHEY and CDR2 SVGEGT. CDR3 length: 13 amino acids. V lost 5 bases and J lost 5, with 13 bases in between. In DNA form, the CDR3 reads TGTGCCAGCAGTCCCATCGGATCGGACGAGCAGTACTTC. Amino acid sequence: CASSPIGSDEQYF.

With respect to this clone: Other DNA sequences of this sample code for an identical CDR3. The J gene is TRBJ2-7, the V gene TRBV4-2; the match to TRBD2 covers 9 bases. With 1 base clipped from V and 7 bases from J, the junction kept 5 bases outside the gene matches. Germline V gene lookup returns CDR1 LGHNA and CDR2 YNFKEQ. The CDR3 extends over 14 amino acids. Written as DNA, the CDR3 is TGTGCCAGCAGCCAAGGACCCGCGGGGGGGGAGCAGTACTTC. This gives the protein CASSQGPAGGEQYF.

The V and J genes are TRBV10-3 and TRBJ1-1; 10 nucleotides match TRBD1. Germline V lookup: CDR1 ENHRY, CDR2 SYGVKD. With 7 bases clipped from V and 6 bases from J, the junction kept 14 bases outside the gene matches. This CDR3 has 16 residues. The CDR3 is CAITALHGQGGAEAFF. CDR3 nucleotides: TGTGCCATCACCGCACTCCATGGACAGGGGGGCGCTGAAGCTTTCTTT.

Note on this clone: Other nucleotide sequences in the sample specify the same CDR3. V usage is TRBV5-1 and J usage is TRBJ1-2; maybe TRBD1 (5 bases). The V end was cut by 3 bases, the J end by 3 bases, with 9 bases between. This CDR3 comprises 13 residues. CDR1 and CDR2 from the germline V gene are SGHRS and YFSETQ. As DNA, the CDR3 is TGCGCCAGCAGCTGGGGGGGTGACTATGGCTACACCTTC. The encoded protein is CASSWGGDYGYTF.

This sequence joins TRBV2 and TRBJ2-3, with unresolved D. Germline-derived CDR1 and CDR2 are SNHLY and FYNNEI. The CDR3 runs 12 residues. The V end was cut by 6 bases, the J end by 3 bases, with 7 bases between. DNA of the CDR3: TGTGCCAGCAGCCGAGAGACAGATACGCAGTATTTT. This translates into CASSRETDTQYF.

The rearrangement uses TRBV6-4 and TRBJ1-6; D is uncertain. The CDR3 extends over 13 amino acids. V gave up 5 bases and J gave up 5 bases, with 7 bases separating them. The V gene's germline CDR1 is MRHNA and CDR2 SNTAGT. CDR3: CASSPGDNSPLHF. The CDR3 coding sequence is TGTGCCAGCAGTCCGGGAGATAATTCACCCCTCCACTTT.

The chain combines TRBV19 with TRBJ2-3; TRBD2 matches at 12 bases. With 5 bases clipped from V and 2 bases from J, the junction kept 5 bases outside the gene matches. Germline values: CDR1 LNHDA, CDR2 SQIVND (reference sequence). The CDR3 covers 16 residues. In DNA, the CDR3 is TGTGCCAGTAGTCCCCTAGCGGGGGGGCTCACAGATACGCAGTATTTT. Its translation: CASSPLAGGLTDTQYF.

V gene TRBV2 combines with J gene TRBJ1-6; D unclear. The CDR3 covers 14 residues. Germline loops: CDR1 SNHLY, CDR2 FYNNEI. V was pared by 3 bases and J by 9 bases, with 12 bases between. The CDR3 sequence is CASSEGQASSPLHF. The CDR3 DNA is TGTGCCAGCAGTGAGGGCCAGGCTAGTTCACCCCTCCACTTT. Supplemented by reference TRBV2 and TRBJ1-6, the full variable domain reads EPEVTQTPSHQVTQMGQEVILRCVPISNHLYFYWYRQILGQKVEFLVSFYNNEISEKSEIFDDQFSVERPDGSNFTLKIRSTKLEDSAMYFCASSEGQASSPLHFGNGTRLTVT.

The chain recombines TRBV4-1 with TRBJ2-7; D ambiguous. CDR1 MGHRA and CDR2 YSYEKL come from the germline V gene. CDR3 length: 16 residues. Trimming shortened V by 2 bases and J by 0 bases, and 14 bases separated the two germline ends. CDR3 amino acids: CASSQLPFGVSYEQYF. The CDR3 region has the DNA TGCGCCAGCAGCCAACTACCGTTTGGGGTCTCCTACGAGCAGTACTTC.

The chain carries TRBV5-4 and TRBJ1-2; TRBD1 aligns across 7 bases. This CDR3 spans 13 amino acids. V trimming: 3 bases; J trimming: 4 bases; junction bases outside the gene matches: 3. In germline, CDR1 is SGHNT, CDR2 YYREEE (reference sequence). CDR3 nucleotide sequence: TGTGCCAGCAGCTCGACAGGGCCCTATGGCTACACCTTC. The encoded protein is CASSSTGPYGYTF.

This sequence joins TRBV9 and TRBJ1-4; D possibly corresponds to TRBD1 (6 bases). The CDR3 consists of 14 residues. V lost 6 bases to trimming and J lost 4 bases, with 13 bases between them. Germline CDR1 is SGDLS and CDR2 is YYNGEE. DNA for the CDR3: TGTGCCAGCAACGAACAGGGCCATAATGAAAAACTGTTTTTT. It specifies CASNEQGHNEKLFF.

The chain is built from TRBV5-1 and TRBJ1-1; D unclear. V was clipped by 0 bases and J by 6 bases, with 24 bases between them. The CDR3 is 18 amino acids. CDR1 SGHRS and CDR2 YFSETQ come from the germline V gene. The CDR3 protein is CASSLGPAGPLGLAEAFF. CDR3 DNA sequence: TGCGCCAGCAGCTTGGGTCCGGCTGGCCCGCTTGGTTTGGCTGAAGCTTTCTTT.